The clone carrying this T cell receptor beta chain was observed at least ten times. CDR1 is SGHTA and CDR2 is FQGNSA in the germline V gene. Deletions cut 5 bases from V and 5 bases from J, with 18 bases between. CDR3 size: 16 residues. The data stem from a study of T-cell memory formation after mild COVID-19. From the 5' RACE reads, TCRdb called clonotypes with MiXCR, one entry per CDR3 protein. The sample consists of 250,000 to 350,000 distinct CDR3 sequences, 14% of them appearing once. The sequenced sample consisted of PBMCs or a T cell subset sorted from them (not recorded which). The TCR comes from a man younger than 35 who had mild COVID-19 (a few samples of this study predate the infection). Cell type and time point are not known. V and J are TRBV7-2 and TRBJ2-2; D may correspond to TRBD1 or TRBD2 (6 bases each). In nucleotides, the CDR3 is TGTGCCAGCAGCGGCGCCTGGGGGGCCGGAACCGGGGAGCTGTTTTTT. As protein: CASSGAWGAGTGELFF.